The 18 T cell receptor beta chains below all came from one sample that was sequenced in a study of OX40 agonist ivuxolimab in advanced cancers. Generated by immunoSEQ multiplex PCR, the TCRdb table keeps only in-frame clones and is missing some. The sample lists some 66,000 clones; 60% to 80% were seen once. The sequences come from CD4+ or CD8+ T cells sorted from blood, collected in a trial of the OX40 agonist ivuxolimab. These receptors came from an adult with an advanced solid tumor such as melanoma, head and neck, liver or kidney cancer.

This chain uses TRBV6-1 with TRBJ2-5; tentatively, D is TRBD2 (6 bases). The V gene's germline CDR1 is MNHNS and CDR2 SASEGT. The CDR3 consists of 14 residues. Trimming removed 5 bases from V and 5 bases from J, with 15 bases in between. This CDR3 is CASSPGTPGETQYF. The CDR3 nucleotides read TGTGCCAGCAGTCCCGGGACTCCCGGGGAGACCCAGTACTTC.

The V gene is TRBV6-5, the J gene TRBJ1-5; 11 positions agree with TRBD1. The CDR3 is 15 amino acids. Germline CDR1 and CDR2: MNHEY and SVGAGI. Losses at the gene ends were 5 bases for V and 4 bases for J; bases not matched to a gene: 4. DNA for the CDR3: TGTGCCAGCAGTCAGGACAGGGGGCGGAATCAGCCCCAGCATTTT. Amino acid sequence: CASSQDRGRNQPQHF.

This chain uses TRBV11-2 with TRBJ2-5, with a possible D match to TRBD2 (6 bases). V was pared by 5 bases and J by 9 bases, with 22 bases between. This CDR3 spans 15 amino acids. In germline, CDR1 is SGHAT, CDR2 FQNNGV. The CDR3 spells CASSPTTGTPSAQYF. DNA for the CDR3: TGTGCCAGCAGCCCAACGACCGGGACTCCGTCCGCCCAGTACTTC.

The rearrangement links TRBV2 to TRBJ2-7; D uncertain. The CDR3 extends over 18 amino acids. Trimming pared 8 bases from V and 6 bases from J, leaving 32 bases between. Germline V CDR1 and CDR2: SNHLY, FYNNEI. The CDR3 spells CASEAGLTYTYTASEQYF. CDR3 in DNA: TGTGCCAGCGAGGCAGGTCTCACGTACACGTACACAGCTTCCGAGCAGTACTTC. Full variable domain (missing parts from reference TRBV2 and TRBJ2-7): EPEVTQTPSHQVTQMGQEVILRCVPISNHLYFYWYRQILGQKVEFLVSFYNNEISEKSEIFDDQFSVERPDGSNFTLKIRSTKLEDSAMYFCASEAGLTYTYTASEQYFGPGTRLTVT.

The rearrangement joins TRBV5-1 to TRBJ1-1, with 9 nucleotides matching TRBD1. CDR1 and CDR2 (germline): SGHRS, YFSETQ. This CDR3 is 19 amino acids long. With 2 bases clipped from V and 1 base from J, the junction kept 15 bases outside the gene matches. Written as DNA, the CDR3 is TGCGCCAGCAGCTTAGGCCTCCCACAGGGGGCCGGACGGAACACTGAAGCTTTCTTT. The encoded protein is CASSLGLPQGAGRNTEAFF.

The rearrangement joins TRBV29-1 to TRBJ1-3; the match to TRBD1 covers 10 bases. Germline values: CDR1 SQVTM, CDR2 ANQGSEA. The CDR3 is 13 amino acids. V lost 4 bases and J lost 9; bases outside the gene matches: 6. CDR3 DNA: TGCAGCGTTGCTCCGGACAGGGGGTTCACCATATATTTT. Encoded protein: CSVAPDRGFTIYF.

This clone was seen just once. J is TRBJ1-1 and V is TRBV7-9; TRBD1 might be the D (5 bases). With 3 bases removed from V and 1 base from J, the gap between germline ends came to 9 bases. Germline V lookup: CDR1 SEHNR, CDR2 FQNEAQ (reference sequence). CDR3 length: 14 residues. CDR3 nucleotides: TGTGCCAGCAGCTTCTCGGGGGGGAACACTGAAGCTTTCTTT. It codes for CASSFSGGNTEAFF.

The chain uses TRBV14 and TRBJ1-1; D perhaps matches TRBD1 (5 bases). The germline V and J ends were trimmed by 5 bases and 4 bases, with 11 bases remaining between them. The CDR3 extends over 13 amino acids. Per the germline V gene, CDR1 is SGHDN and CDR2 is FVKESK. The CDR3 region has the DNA TGTGCCAGCAGCTACCAGGGCTTCACTGAAGCTTTCTTT. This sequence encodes CASSYQGFTEAFF. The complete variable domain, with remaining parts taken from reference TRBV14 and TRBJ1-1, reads EAGVTQFPSHSVIEKGQTVTLRCDPISGHDNLYWYRRVMGKEIKFLLHFVKESKQDESGMPNNRFLAERTGGTYSTLKVQPAELEDSGVYFCASSYQGFTEAFFGQGTRLTVV.

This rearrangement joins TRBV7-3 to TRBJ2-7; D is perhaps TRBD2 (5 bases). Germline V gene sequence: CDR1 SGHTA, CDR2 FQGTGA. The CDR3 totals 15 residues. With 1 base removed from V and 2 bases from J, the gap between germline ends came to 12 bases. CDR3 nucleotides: TGTGCCAGCAGCTTAATGGGCGGGTTTACCTACGAGCAGTACTTC. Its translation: CASSLMGGFTYEQYF.

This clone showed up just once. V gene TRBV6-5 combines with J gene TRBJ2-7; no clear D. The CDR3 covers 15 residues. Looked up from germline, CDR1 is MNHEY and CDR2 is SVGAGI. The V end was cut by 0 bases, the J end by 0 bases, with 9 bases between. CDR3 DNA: TGTGCCAGCAGTTACTCCGGGTCGAACTCCTACGAGCAGTACTTC. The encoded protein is CASSYSGSNSYEQYF.

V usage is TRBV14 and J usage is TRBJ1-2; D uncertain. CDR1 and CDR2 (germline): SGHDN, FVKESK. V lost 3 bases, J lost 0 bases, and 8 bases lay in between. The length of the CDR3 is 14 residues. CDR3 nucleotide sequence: TGTGCCAGCAGCCAGGCATATACTAACTATGGCTACACCTTC. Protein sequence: CASSQAYTNYGYTF.

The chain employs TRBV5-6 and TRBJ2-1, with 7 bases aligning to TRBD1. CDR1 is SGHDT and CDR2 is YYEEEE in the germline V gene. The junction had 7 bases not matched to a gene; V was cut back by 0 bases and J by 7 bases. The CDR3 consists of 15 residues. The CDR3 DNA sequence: TGTGCCAGCAGCTTGGTATCTGACAGGGCGAATGAGCAGTTCTTC. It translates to CASSLVSDRANEQFF.

This chain's CDR3 is CAISGGGEQYF. DNA of the CDR3: TGTGCCATCAGTGGGGGTGGCGAGCAGTACTTC. The chain employs TRBV10-3 and TRBJ2-7; no clear D. Germline V gene lookup returns CDR1 ENHRY and CDR2 SYGVKD. Trimming cost V 4 bases and J 6 bases, with 7 bases left between them. The CDR3 loop spans 11 amino acids.

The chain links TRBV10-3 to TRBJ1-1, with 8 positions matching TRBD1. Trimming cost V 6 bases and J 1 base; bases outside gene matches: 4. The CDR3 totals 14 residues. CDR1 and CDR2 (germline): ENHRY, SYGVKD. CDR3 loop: CAIRWDRQNTEAFF. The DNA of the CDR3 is TGTGCCATCAGGTGGGACAGGCAGAACACTGAAGCTTTCTTT.

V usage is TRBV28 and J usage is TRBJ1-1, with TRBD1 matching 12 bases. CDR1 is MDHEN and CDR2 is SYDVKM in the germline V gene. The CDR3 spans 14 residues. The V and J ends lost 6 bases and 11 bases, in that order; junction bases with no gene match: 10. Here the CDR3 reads CASSSGQGAAGAFF. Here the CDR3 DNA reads TGTGCCAGCAGCTCGGGACAGGGGGCGGCTGGTGCTTTCTTT.

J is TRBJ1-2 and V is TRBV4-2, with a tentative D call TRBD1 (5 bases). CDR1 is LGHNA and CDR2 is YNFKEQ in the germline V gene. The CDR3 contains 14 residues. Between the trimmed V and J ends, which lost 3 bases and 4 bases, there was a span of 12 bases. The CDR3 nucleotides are TGTGCCAGCAGCCACCTCGGGACTCCCTATGGCTACACCTTC. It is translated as CASSHLGTPYGYTF.

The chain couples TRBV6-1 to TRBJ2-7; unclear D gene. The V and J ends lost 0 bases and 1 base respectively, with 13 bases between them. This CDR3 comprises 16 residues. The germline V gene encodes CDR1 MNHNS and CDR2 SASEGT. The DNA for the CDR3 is TGTGCCAGCAGTGAAGCGCTCTGGGGTTCTTCCTACGAGCAGTACTTC. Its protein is CASSEALWGSSYEQYF.

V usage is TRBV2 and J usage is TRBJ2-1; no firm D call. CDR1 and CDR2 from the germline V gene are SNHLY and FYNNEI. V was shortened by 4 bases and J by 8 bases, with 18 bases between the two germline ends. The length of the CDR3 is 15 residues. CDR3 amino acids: CASSVFSKVFDEQFF. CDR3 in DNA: TGTGCCAGCAGTGTGTTTAGTAAGGTTTTCGATGAGCAGTTCTTC.